The entry that follows covers one T cell receptor beta chain sequence. This specimen belongs to a study of blood T cell repertoires in COVID-19. This table comes from immunoSEQ multiplex PCR, and its TCRdb copy is limited to in-frame clones, with some not included. This sample yields some 140,000 clones, of which approximately 85% are seen a single time; 0.6% to 0.65% belongs to the top ten. This CDR3 contains 15 residues. V gave up 7 bases and J gave up 6 bases; unmatched junction bases: 13. The germline V gene has CDR1 LNHDA and CDR2 SQIVND (reference sequence). J is TRBJ1-2 and V is TRBV19, with TRBD1 matching over 8 bases. Sequencing was performed on peripheral blood. The sequence was collected from a man aged 55 to 70 with COVID-19, enrolled during active disease. CDR3 nucleotides: TGTGCCAGTACTACAGTACCGGGACAGGCCCATGGCTACACCTTC. This codes for CASTTVPGQAHGYTF. Together with reference TRBV19 and TRBJ1-2, the CDR3 gives the full variable domain: DGGITQSPKYLFRKEGQNVTLSCEQNLNHDAMYWYRQDPGQGLRLIYYSQIVNDFQKGDIAEGYSVSREKKESFPLTVTSAQKNPTAFYLCASTTVPGQAHGYTFGSGTRLTVV.